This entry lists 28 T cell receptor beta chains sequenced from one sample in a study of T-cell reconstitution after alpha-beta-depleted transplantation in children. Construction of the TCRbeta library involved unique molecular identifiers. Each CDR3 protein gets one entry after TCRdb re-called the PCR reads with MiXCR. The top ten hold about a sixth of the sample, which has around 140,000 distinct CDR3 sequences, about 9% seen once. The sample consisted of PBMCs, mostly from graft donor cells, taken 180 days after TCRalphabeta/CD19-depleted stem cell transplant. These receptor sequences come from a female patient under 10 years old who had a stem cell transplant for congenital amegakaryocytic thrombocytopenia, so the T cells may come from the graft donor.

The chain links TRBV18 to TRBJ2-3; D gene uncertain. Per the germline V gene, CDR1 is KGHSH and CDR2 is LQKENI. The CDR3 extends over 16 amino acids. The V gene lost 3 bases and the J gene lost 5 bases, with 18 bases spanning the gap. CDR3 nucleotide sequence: TGTGCCAGCTCACCCCCGGGCCCCAGGATACGAGATACGCAGTATTTT. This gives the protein CASSPPGPRIRDTQYF.

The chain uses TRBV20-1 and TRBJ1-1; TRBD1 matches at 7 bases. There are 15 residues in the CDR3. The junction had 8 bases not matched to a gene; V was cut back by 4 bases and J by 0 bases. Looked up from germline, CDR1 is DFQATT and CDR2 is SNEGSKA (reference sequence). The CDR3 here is CSAIRGPLVNTEAFF. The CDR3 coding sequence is TGCAGTGCTATTAGGGGGCCCCTAGTGAACACTGAAGCTTTCTTT.

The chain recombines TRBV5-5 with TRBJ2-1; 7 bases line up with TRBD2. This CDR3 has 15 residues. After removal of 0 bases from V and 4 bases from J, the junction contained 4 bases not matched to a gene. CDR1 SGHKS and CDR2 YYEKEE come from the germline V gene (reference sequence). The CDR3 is CASSLVLAVYNEQFF. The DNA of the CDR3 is TGTGCCAGCAGCTTGGTCCTAGCGGTATACAATGAGCAGTTCTTC. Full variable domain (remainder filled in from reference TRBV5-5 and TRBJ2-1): DAGVTQSPTHLIKTRGQQVTLRCSPISGHKSVSWYQQVLGQGPQFIFQYYEKEERGRGNFPDRFSARQFPNYSSELNVNALLLGDSALYLCASSLVLAVYNEQFFGPGTRLTVL.

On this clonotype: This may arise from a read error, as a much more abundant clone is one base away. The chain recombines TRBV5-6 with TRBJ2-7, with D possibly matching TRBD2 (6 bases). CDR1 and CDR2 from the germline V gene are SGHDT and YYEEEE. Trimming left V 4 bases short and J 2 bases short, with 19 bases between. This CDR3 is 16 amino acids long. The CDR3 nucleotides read TGTGCCAGCAGCGGCATCAGGGACTTCAAGGCCTACGAGCAGTACTTC. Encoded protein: CASSGIRDFKAYEQYF. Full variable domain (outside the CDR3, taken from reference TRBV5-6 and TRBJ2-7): DAGVTQSPTHLIKTRGQQVTLRCSPKSGHDTVSWYQQALGQGPQFIFQYYEEEERQRGNFPDRFSGHQFPNYSSELNVNALLLGDSALYLCASSGIRDFKAYEQYFGPGTRLTVT.

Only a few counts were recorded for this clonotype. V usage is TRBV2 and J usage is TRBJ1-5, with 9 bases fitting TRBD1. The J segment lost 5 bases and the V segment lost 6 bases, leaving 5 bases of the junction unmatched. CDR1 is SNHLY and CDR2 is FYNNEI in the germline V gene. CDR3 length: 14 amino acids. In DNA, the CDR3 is TGTGCCAGCAGAACGGGACAGGGCCATCAGCCCCAGCATTTT. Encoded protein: CASRTGQGHQPQHF.

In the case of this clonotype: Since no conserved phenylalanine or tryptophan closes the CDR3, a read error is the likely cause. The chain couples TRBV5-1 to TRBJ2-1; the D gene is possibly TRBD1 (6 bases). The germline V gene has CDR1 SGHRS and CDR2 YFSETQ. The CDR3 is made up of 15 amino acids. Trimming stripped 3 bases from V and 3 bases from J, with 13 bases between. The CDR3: CASSWGRANYNEQFL. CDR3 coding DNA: TGCGCCAGCAGCTGGGGGCGGGCTAACTACAATGAGCAGTTCTTG.

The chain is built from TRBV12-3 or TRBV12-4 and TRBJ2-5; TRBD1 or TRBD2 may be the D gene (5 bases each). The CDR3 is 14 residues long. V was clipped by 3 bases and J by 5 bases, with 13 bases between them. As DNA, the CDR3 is TGTGCCAGCAGTTTCACCGGGAACAGGGAGACCCAGTACTTC. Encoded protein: CASSFTGNRETQYF.

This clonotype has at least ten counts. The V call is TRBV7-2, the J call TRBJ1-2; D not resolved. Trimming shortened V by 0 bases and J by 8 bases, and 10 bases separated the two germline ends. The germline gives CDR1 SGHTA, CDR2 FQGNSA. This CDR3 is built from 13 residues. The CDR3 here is CASSLADIRGYTF. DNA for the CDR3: TGTGCCAGCAGCTTAGCGGATATTCGAGGCTACACCTTC.

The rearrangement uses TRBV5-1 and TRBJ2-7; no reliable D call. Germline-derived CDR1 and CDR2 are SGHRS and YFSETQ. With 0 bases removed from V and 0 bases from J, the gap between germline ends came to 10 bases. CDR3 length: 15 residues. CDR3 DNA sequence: TGCGCCAGCAGCTTGGTCGCTAGGAGCTCCTACGAGCAGTACTTC. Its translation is CASSLVARSSYEQYF.

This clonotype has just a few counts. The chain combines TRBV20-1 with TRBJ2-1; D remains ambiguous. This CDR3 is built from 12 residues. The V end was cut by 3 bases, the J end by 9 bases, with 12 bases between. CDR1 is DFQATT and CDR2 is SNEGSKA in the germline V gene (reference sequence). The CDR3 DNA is TGCAGTGCTAGGCACGACCGGACTGAGCAGTTCTTC. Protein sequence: CSARHDRTEQFF.

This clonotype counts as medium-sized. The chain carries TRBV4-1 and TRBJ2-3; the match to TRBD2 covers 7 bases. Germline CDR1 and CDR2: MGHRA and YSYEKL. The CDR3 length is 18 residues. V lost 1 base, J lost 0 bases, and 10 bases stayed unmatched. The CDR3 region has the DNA TGCGCCAGCAGCCAAGGTACCTGGCTAGCGGCTAGCACAGATACGCAGTATTTT. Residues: CASSQGTWLAASTDTQYF.

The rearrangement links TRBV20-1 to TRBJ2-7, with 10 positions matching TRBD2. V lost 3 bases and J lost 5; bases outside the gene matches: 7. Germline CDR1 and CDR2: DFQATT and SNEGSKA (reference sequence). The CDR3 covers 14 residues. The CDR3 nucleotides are TGCAGTGCTAGTCTCCCTAGCGGGAGTGACGAGCAGTACTTC. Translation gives CSASLPSGSDEQYF.

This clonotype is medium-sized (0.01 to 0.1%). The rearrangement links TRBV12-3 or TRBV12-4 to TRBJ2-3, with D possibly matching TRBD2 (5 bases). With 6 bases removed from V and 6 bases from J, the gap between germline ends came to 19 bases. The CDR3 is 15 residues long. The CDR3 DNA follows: TGTGCCAGCAGCCCCGTTATAGCAGGCGGGGATACGCAGTATTTT. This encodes CASSPVIAGGDTQYF.

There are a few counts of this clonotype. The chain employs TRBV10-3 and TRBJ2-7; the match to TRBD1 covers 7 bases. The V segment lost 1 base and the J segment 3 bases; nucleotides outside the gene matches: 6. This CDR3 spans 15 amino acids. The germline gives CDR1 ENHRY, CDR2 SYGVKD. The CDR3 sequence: CAISELGDRDYEQYF. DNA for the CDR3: TGTGCCATCAGTGAGTTGGGAGACAGGGACTACGAGCAGTACTTC.

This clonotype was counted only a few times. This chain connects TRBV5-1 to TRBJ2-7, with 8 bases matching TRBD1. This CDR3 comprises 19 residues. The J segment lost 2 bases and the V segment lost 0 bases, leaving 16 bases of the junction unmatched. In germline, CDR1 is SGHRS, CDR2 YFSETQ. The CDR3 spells CASSLEGHFQGQVTYEQYF. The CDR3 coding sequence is TGCGCCAGCAGCTTGGAGGGACATTTCCAGGGACAGGTCACCTACGAGCAGTACTTC.

The CDR3 region is CSARDPGSTDTQYF. CDR3 sequence (DNA): TGCAGTGCTAGAGATCCTGGTAGCACAGATACGCAGTATTTT. The J gene is TRBJ2-3, the V gene TRBV20-1; D is undetermined. V lost 0 bases, J lost 0 bases, and 7 bases lay in between. The CDR3 contains 14 residues. CDR1 DFQATT and CDR2 SNEGSKA come from the germline V gene (reference sequence).

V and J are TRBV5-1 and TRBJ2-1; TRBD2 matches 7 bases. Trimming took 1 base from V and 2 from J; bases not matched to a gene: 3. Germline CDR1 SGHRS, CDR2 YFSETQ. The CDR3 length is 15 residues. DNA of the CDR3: TGCGCCAGCAGCTTGTCCAGCGGGGCCTACAATGAGCAGTTCTTC. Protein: CASSLSSGAYNEQFF. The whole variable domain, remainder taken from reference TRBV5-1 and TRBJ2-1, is KAGVTQTPRYLIKTRGQQVTLSCSPISGHRSVSWYQQTPGQGLQFLFEYFSETQRNKGNFPGRFSGRQFSNSRSEMNVSTLELGDSALYLCASSLSSGAYNEQFFGPGTRLTVL.

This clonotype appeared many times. The CDR3 region is CSARDHMGSYEQYF. DNA of the CDR3: TGCAGTGCTAGAGATCATATGGGCAGCTACGAGCAGTACTTC. The chain joins TRBV20-1 to TRBJ2-7; D not resolved. The length of the CDR3 is 14 residues. Trimming took off 0 bases at V and 3 bases at J, with 12 bases between the two ends. The V gene's germline CDR1 is DFQATT and CDR2 SNEGSKA (reference sequence).

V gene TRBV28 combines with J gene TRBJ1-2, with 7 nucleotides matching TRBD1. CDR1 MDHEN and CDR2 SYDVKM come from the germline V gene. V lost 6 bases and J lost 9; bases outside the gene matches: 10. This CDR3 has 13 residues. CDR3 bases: TGTGCCAGCAGCCCCGACAGGGTCTGGAGCTACACCTTC. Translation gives CASSPDRVWSYTF.

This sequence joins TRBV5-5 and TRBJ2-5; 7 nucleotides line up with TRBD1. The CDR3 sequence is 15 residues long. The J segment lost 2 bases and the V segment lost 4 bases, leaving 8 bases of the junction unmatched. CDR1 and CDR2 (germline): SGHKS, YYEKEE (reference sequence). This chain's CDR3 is CASSQTTGWQETQYF. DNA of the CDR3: TGTGCCAGCAGCCAAACGACAGGGTGGCAAGAGACCCAGTACTTC.

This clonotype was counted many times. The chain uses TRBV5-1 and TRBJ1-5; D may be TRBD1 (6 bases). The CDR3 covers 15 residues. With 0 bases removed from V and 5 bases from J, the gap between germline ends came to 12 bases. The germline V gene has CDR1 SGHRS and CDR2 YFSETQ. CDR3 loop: CASSLGQDPYQPQHF. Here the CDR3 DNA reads TGCGCCAGCAGCTTGGGACAGGACCCTTATCAGCCCCAGCATTTT.

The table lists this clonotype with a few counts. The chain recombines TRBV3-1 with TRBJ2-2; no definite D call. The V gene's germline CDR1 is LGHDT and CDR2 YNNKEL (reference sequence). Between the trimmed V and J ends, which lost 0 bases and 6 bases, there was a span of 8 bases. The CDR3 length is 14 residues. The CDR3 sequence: CASSQDRQAGELFF. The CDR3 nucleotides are TGTGCCAGCAGCCAAGATCGGCAAGCCGGGGAGCTGTTTTTT.

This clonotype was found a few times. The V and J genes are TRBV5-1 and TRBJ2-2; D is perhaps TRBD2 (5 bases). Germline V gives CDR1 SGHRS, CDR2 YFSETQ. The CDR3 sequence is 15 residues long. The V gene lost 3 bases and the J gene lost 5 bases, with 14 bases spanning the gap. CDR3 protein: CASSSRLAQTGELFF. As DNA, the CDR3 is TGCGCCAGCAGCTCCCGGCTAGCTCAAACCGGGGAGCTGTTTTTT.

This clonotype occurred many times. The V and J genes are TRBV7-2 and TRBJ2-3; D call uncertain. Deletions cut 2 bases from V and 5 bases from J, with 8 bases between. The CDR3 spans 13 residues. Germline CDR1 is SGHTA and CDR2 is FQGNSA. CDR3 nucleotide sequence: TGTGCCAGCAGCTTAAGCTCGGGAGATACGCAGTATTTT. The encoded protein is CASSLSSGDTQYF.

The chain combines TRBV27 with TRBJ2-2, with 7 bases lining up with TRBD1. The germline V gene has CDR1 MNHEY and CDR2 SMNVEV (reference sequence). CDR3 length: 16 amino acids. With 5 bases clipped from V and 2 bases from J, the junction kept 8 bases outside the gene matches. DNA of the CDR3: TGTGCCAGCAGTGGGGAGACAGGGTACAACACCGGGGAGCTGTTTTTT. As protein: CASSGETGYNTGELFF.

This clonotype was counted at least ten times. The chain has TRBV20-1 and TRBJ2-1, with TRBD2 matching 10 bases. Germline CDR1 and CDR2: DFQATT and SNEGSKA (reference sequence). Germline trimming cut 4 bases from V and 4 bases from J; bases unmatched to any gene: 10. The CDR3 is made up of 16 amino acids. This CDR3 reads CSATTVAGGRYNEQFF. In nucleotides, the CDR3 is TGCAGTGCTACTACAGTAGCGGGGGGCAGATACAATGAGCAGTTCTTC.

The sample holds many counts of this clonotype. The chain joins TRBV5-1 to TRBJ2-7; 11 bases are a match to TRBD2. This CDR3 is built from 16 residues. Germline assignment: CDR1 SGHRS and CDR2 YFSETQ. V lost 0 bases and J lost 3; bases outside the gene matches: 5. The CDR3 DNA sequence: TGCGCCAGCAGCTTGGACGGGGGACTAGCGGTCTACGAGCAGTACTTC. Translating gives CASSLDGGLAVYEQYF.

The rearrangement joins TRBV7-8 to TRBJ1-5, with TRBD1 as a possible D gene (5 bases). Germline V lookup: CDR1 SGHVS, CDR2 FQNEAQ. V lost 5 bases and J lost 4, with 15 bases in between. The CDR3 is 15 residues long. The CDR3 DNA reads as TGTGCCAGCAGCCTTGACAGTGGGTTAAATCAGCCCCAGCATTTT. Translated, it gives CASSLDSGLNQPQHF.